This TCR beta chain comes out of a study of T-cell memory formation after mild COVID-19. The V gene's germline CDR1 is KGHDR and CDR2 SFDVKD. The CDR3 is made up of 16 amino acids. V was pared by 5 bases and J by 1 base, with 5 bases of the junction left unmatched. Notes on this clonotype: Its antigen is as yet unknown.

General study findings and limits: Day 15 to 85 contractors were CD4/CD8 balanced; later expanders leaned CD4+.

TCRdb fed the 5' RACE reads into MiXCR, producing one record per CDR3 protein. The sample consists of about 190,000 distinct CDR3 sequences, roughly 18% of them appearing once. The V call is TRBV24-1, the J call TRBJ1-5; 9 bases align to TRBD1. Sample: PBMCs or a T cell subset sorted from them (not recorded which). This receptor was taken from an adult woman who had mild COVID-19 (a few samples of this study predate the infection). Cell type and time point are not known. The CDR3 bases are TGTGCCACCAGTGCTGGGGGACAGGGCAGCAATCAGCCCCAGCATTTT. Translating gives CATSAGGQGSNQPQHF.